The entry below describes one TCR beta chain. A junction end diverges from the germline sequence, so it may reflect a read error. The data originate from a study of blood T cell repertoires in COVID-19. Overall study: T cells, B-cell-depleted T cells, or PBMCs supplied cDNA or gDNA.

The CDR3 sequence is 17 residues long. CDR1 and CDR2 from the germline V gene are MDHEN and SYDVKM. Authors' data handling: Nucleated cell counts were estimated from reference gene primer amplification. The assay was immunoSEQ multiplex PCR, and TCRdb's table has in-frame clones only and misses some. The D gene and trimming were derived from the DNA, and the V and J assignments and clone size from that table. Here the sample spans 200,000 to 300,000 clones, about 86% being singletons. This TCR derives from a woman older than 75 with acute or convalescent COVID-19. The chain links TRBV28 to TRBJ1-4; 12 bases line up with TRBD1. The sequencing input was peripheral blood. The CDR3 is CASSSPGQGATSEKLFF. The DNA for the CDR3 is TGTGCCAGCAGTTCTCCGGGACAGGGGGCCACTAGTGAAAAACTGTTTTTT.